Each of the 32 T cell receptor beta chains below was sequenced from the same sample in a study of spatial heterogeneity in lung cancer. TCRdb analysed the 5' RACE reads with MiXCR anew, one entry per CDR3 protein. This repertoire shows some 3,000 distinct CDR3 sequences, roughly 30% found once; its top ten account for roughly 76%. As to time point: sample taken at primary tumor resection. The authors sequenced whole RNA from tumor, nontumor lung or frozen PBMC without sorting. The sample here was PBMCs, taken at surgery. The source is a male donor with early-stage non-small cell lung cancer.

This clonotype was picked up a small number of times. The chain uses TRBV9 and TRBJ1-1; D is perhaps TRBD1 (6 bases). Germline loops: CDR1 SGDLS, CDR2 YYNGEE. The CDR3 sequence is 16 residues long. Trimming removed 4 bases from V and 7 bases from J, with 23 bases in between. The CDR3: CASSRSPQAEQGEAFF. The CDR3 DNA sequence: TGTGCCAGCAGCCGGTCCCCCCAAGCAGAACAGGGTGAAGCTTTCTTT.

The rearrangement joins TRBV12-3 or TRBV12-4 to TRBJ2-1, with unresolved D. Trimming shortened V by 7 bases and J by 1 base, and 14 bases separated the two germline ends. The CDR3 has 15 residues. The CDR3 region is CASKMTPTSYNEQFF. The CDR3 region has the DNA TGTGCCAGCAAGATGACGCCGACGTCCTACAATGAGCAGTTCTTC.

The V call is TRBV25-1, the J call TRBJ1-5, with D tentatively TRBD1 (5 bases). Germline values: CDR1 MGHDK, CDR2 SYGVNS. Trimming cost V 5 bases and J 4 bases, with 12 bases left between them. The CDR3 is 14 amino acids. CDR3 DNA sequence: TGTGCCAGCAGTTGGCAGGGTCAAAATCAGCCCCAGCATTTT. It encodes CASSWQGQNQPQHF.

This clonotype is labeled as medium-sized. V gene TRBV9 combines with J gene TRBJ1-1, with 8 bases that match TRBD1. V was pared by 0 bases and J by 1 base, with 11 bases of the junction left unmatched. This CDR3 is built from 18 residues. Germline V CDR1 and CDR2: SGDLS, YYNGEE. The CDR3 is CASSVGSGPGQENTEAFF. The CDR3 region has the DNA TGTGCCAGCAGCGTAGGTTCGGGCCCGGGACAGGAGAACACTGAAGCTTTCTTT.

Comments on this clonotype: This may come from a read error, since a much larger clone is one base off. This chain connects TRBV7-2 to TRBJ2-3, with D possibly matching TRBD2 (6 bases). Trimming took 4 bases from V and 7 from J, leaving 21 bases between them. CDR3 length: 16 amino acids. Germline lookup yields CDR1 SGHTA and CDR2 FQGNSA. CDR3 region: CASSSNRDFPGNTQYF. The DNA for the CDR3 is TGTGCCAGCAGCTCAAACCGGGACTTTCCCGGGAATACGCAGTATTTT.

The genes are TRBV19 and TRBJ1-1; tentative D call: TRBD1 (6 bases). Germline V gene sequence: CDR1 LNHDA, CDR2 SQIVND (reference sequence). The V end lost 3 bases, the J end lost 1 base, and 6 bases lay between the germline ends. The CDR3 has 13 residues. CDR3 DNA: TGTGCCAGTAGTATGACAGGGAACACTGAAGCTTTCTTT. This sequence encodes CASSMTGNTEAFF.

This clonotype was counted a few times. The CDR3: CASSQDGVLDRGTDTQYF. CDR3 DNA: TGCGCCAGCAGCCAAGATGGGGTCCTGGACCGCGGCACAGATACGCAGTATTTT. The genes are TRBV4-3 and TRBJ2-3; D not certain. CDR3 length equals 18 residues. The V and J ends lost 0 bases and 1 base respectively, with 17 bases between them. Germline CDR1 reads LGHNA; CDR2 reads YSLEER.

The gene calls are TRBV3-1 and TRBJ1-2, with a tentative D call TRBD1 (6 bases). This CDR3 has 17 residues. CDR1 is LGHDT, CDR2 YNNKEL, per germline (reference sequence). The ends were cut back, 1 base at V and 1 base at J, with 16 bases in the middle. DNA of the CDR3: TGTGCCAGCAGCCAAGTAAGAAGTGCGGACAGTAACTATGGCTACACCTTC. It specifies CASSQVRSADSNYGYTF.

The genes are TRBV6-1 and TRBJ2-2; 10 bases are a match to TRBD1. V shed 6 bases, J shed 3 bases, and the junction held 1 base outside the gene matches. This CDR3 has 14 residues. Germline V gene sequence: CDR1 MNHNS, CDR2 SASEGT. The CDR3: CASRTGGDTGELFF. CDR3 in DNA: TGTGCCAGCAGGACAGGGGGCGACACCGGGGAGCTGTTTTTT.

This clonotype was picked up one time. J is TRBJ2-5 and V is TRBV6-2 or TRBV6-3; 9 nucleotides align to TRBD2. The CDR3 has 14 amino acids. CDR1 and CDR2 (germline): MNHEY, SVGEGT. V dropped 4 bases and J dropped 3; count of bases not matched to a gene: 3. The CDR3 reads CASSSLAGEETQYF. The CDR3 coding sequence is TGTGCCAGCAGTTCCTTAGCGGGGGAAGAGACCCAGTACTTC.

This clonotype was counted ten times or more. CDR3 sequence (DNA): TGCGCCAGCAGCTTAGGGGGCGCGGACACTGAAGCTTTCTTT. Protein sequence: CASSLGGADTEAFF. The gene calls are TRBV5-1 and TRBJ1-1; TRBD1 agrees at 7 bases. The CDR3 totals 14 residues. Germline-derived CDR1 and CDR2 are SGHRS and YFSETQ. V lost 2 bases, J lost 3 bases, and 4 bases stayed unmatched.

This clonotype was counted at least ten times. The chain combines TRBV6-1 with TRBJ2-2, with D perhaps being TRBD1 or TRBD2 (5 bases each). Per germline, CDR1 MNHNS and CDR2 SASEGT. The germline V and J ends were trimmed by 1 base and 6 bases, with 18 bases remaining between them. The CDR3 sequence is 17 residues long. The CDR3 sequence: CASSEVSGTLGPGELFF. The CDR3 nucleotides are TGTGCCAGCAGTGAAGTGAGTGGGACCCTGGGACCCGGGGAGCTGTTTTTT.

This clonotype was observed a few times. The chain recombines TRBV28 with TRBJ2-7, with 8 bases aligning to TRBD2. Germline CDR1 and CDR2: MDHEN and SYDVKM. Unmatched junction bases numbered 16, after V lost 7 bases and J lost 2 bases. The CDR3 contains 17 residues. The CDR3 DNA is TGTGCCAGCACGGGGGGGAGTACGCAACGAACGACCTACGAGCAGTACTTC. Translation: CASTGGSTQRTTYEQYF.

This clonotype was picked up one time. The rearrangement uses TRBV10-3 and TRBJ1-2, with a tentative D call TRBD1 (6 bases). This CDR3 has 13 amino acids. Trimming took off 5 bases at V and 5 bases at J, with 12 bases between the two ends. Germline lookup yields CDR1 ENHRY and CDR2 SYGVKD. The CDR3: CAISPGEGYGYTF. The CDR3 nucleotides are TGTGCCATCAGTCCAGGGGAAGGGTATGGCTACACCTTC.

J is TRBJ2-7 and V is TRBV7-2, with D possibly TRBD2 on 6 matching bases. In germline, CDR1 is SGHTA, CDR2 FQGNSA. V shed 1 base and J shed 5 bases, with 12 bases lying between them. CDR3 length equals 14 residues. The CDR3 DNA reads as TGTGCCAGCAGCTTAGACGGGGGTTCAGACGAGCAGTACTTC. This gives the protein CASSLDGGSDEQYF.

In its sample, this clonotype is medium-sized. The V and J genes are TRBV28 and TRBJ2-3, with TRBD2 identical over 12 bases. V lost 1 base to trimming and J lost 3 bases; unmatched junction nucleotides: 2. The length of the CDR3 is 16 residues. Per the germline V gene, CDR1 is MDHEN and CDR2 is SYDVKM. The CDR3 DNA reads TGTGCCAGCAGTTTATTTACTAGCGGGAGGACAGATACGCAGTATTTT. Amino acids: CASSLFTSGRTDTQYF.

This clonotype appeared many times. The chain recombines TRBV10-2 with TRBJ2-7; tentatively, D is TRBD1 or TRBD2 (5 bases each). Trimming took off 2 bases at V and 6 bases at J, with 5 bases between the two ends. The CDR3 sequence is 11 residues long. Germline V lookup: CDR1 WSHSY, CDR2 SAAADI. This CDR3 is CASSEGGEQYF. The CDR3 nucleotides read TGCGCCAGCAGTGAGGGGGGCGAGCAGTACTTC.

The rearrangement uses TRBV7-2 and TRBJ2-7, with D possibly being TRBD1 or TRBD2 (5 bases each). The germline CDR1 and CDR2 sequences are SGHTA and FQGNSA. Deletions cut 5 bases from V and 4 bases from J, with 18 bases between. The CDR3 is made up of 15 amino acids. CDR3 DNA sequence: TGTGCCAGCAGCCCCCCCCCGGGACCAGAATACGAGCAGTACTTC. Protein: CASSPPPGPEYEQYF.

This clonotype showed up just a few times. This chain's CDR3 is CASSASGGAYEQYF. The DNA of the CDR3 is TGTGCCAGCAGCGCTAGCGGGGGGGCTTACGAGCAGTACTTC. The chain couples TRBV12-3 or TRBV12-4 to TRBJ2-7; 12 bases are a match to TRBD2. The CDR3 covers 14 residues. V shed 6 bases, J shed 4 bases, and the junction held 4 bases outside the gene matches.

The V and J genes are TRBV6-1 and TRBJ1-2; TRBD1 is a possible D gene (5 bases). CDR1 is MNHNS, CDR2 SASEGT, per germline. The CDR3 spans 15 residues. Trimming stripped 2 bases from V and 7 bases from J, with 17 bases between. The CDR3 region has the DNA TGTGCCAGCAGTGAAAATAGAGGGGCAGGCGTTGGCTACACCTTC. This encodes CASSENRGAGVGYTF.

The J gene is TRBJ2-7, the V gene TRBV10-3, with no clear D. Germline CDR1 and CDR2: ENHRY and SYGVKD. The CDR3 loop spans 13 amino acids. V was trimmed by 4 bases and J by 2 bases, leaving 9 bases between them. The CDR3 sequence: CAISVVRTYEQYF. In DNA, the CDR3 is TGTGCCATCAGTGTGGTGAGGACCTACGAGCAGTACTTC.

As regards this clonotype: The junction departs from germline at one end; a sequencing error may be responsible. The gene calls are TRBV7-9 and TRBJ1-6; TRBD1 agrees at 8 bases. Germline lookup yields CDR1 SEHNR and CDR2 FQNEAQ (reference sequence). The CDR3 has 12 residues. DNA of the CDR3: TGTGCCAGCAGCTCATCCGGACAGGGATCGAACTTT. Translated, it gives CASSSSGQGSNF.

V gene TRBV4-3 combines with J gene TRBJ2-3; no firm D call. The CDR3 sequence is 18 residues long. CDR1 is LGHNA and CDR2 is YSLEER in the germline V gene. With 2 bases removed from V and 0 bases from J, the gap between germline ends came to 18 bases. CDR3: CASSQRDWGPISTDTQYF. The DNA for the CDR3 is TGCGCCAGCAGCCAACGCGACTGGGGTCCCATAAGCACAGATACGCAGTATTTT.

The chain combines TRBV6-4 with TRBJ2-3; possible D gene TRBD2, 6 bases. CDR1 and CDR2 (germline): MRHNA, SNTAGT. The CDR3 runs to 13 residues. Trimming took 6 bases from V and 4 from J, leaving 11 bases between them. The CDR3 reads CASSPGEADTQYF. Here the CDR3 DNA reads TGTGCCAGCAGCCCTGGGGAGGCAGATACGCAGTATTTT.

This clonotype has just a few counts. The gene calls are TRBV7-9 and TRBJ2-2; 11 bases agree with TRBD2. Trimming at V came to 4 bases and at J to 3 bases, leaving 7 bases not matched to a gene. Germline V gene lookup returns CDR1 SEHNR and CDR2 FQNEAQ (reference sequence). This CDR3 is built from 17 residues. The CDR3 DNA is TGTGCCAGCAGCTCCTCCCTAGCGGGAGGTTACACCGGGGAGCTGTTTTTT. This sequence encodes CASSSSLAGGYTGELFF. The entire variable domain, with the rest obtained from reference TRBV7-9 and TRBJ2-2, is as follows: DTGVSQNPRHKITKRGQNVTFRCDPISEHNRLYWYRQTLGQGPEFLTYFQNEAQLEKSRLLSDRFSAERPKGSFSTLEIQRTEQGDSAMYLCASSSSLAGGYTGELFFGEGSRLTVL.

This clonotype was recorded only once. CDR3 coding DNA: TGCAGCGTTGACGCACACGGAGGTTCCTACAATGAGCAGTTCTTC. This sequence encodes CSVDAHGGSYNEQFF. The chain has TRBV29-1 and TRBJ2-1, with a possible D match to TRBD2 (5 bases). The CDR3 has 15 residues. V lost 3 bases and J 1 base, leaving 13 bases between the germline ends. The germline gives CDR1 SQVTM, CDR2 ANQGSEA.

This clonotype was seen only once. This chain links TRBV19 with TRBJ2-7; 10 bases agree with TRBD1. From germline, CDR1 is LNHDA and CDR2 SQIVND (reference sequence). V lost 2 bases, J lost 2 bases, and 3 bases stayed unmatched. There are 15 residues in the CDR3. The CDR3 DNA reads as TGTGCCAGTAGTATACGTGGGACAGGGGCCTACGAGCAGTACTTC. It encodes CASSIRGTGAYEQYF.

There are a few counts of this clonotype. The CDR3 end shows no conserved phenylalanine or tryptophan, and so a read error is likely. The V and J genes are TRBV24-1 and TRBJ2-3; 13 bases are a match to TRBD2. The CDR3 contains 16 residues. Germline V gene sequence: CDR1 KGHDR, CDR2 SFDVKD. With 4 bases clipped from V and 5 bases from J, the junction kept 5 bases outside the gene matches. The CDR3 sequence is CATSDAGTSGKDTQYV. CDR3 DNA: TGTGCCACCAGTGACGCCGGGACTAGCGGGAAAGATACGCAGTATGTT.

This clonotype appeared many times. The genes are TRBV24-1 and TRBJ2-7, with 11 nucleotides matching TRBD2. Trimming at V came to 3 bases and at J to 3 bases, leaving 0 bases not matched to a gene. CDR1 is KGHDR and CDR2 is SFDVKD in the germline V gene. The CDR3 has 14 residues. The CDR3 DNA follows: TGTGCCACCAGTGATGGGACTAGCGGCTACGAGCAGTACTTC. Translating gives CATSDGTSGYEQYF.

The rearrangement links TRBV6-2 or TRBV6-3 to TRBJ2-7, with a possible D match to TRBD2 (6 bases). Germline assignment: CDR1 MNHEY and CDR2 SVGEGT. CDR3 length equals 16 residues. With 2 bases removed from V and 2 bases from J, the gap between germline ends came to 16 bases. CDR3 in amino acids: CASSYGASAQPYEQYF. The CDR3 DNA reads TGTGCCAGCAGTTACGGCGCTAGCGCACAACCCTACGAGCAGTACTTC.

This rearrangement joins TRBV21-1 to TRBJ2-2. TRBV21-1 is noted as a pseudogene. This CDR3 is 14 amino acids long. The CDR3 region has the DNA TGTGCCAGCAGCAATAGTGAGGACCCCGGGGAGCTGTTTTTT. Its protein product is CASSNSEDPGELFF.

This clonotype was counted many times. The chain carries TRBV6-1 and TRBJ1-4; D ambiguous. Germline CDR1 reads MNHNS; CDR2 reads SASEGT. V lost 3 bases to trimming and J lost 0 bases, with 11 bases between them. This CDR3 contains 16 residues. CDR3 in DNA: TGTGCCAGCAGTGATGGAGCAGCTGCAACTAATGAAAAACTGTTTTTT. Translating it yields CASSDGAAATNEKLFF.